This T cell receptor beta chain was recovered during a study of cytomegalovirus exposure and HLA in healthy donors. Across the whole study: It was reported in a later analysis that the same platform had been used for the roughly 110 validation repertoires as for the 550 to 750 first-cohort repertoires. Regarding the study as a whole: A list of 164 TCR beta chains associated with cytomegalovirus was given. Researchers reported that a few CMV-associated chains were confirmed in vitro as CMV antigen-specific. The tendency of first-cohort TCR clusters to co-occur in the 110 or so validation repertoires emerged from a later analysis.

As regards this clone: Its antigen remains unknown.

The data were produced by immunoSEQ multiplex PCR, yet TCRdb's version contains in-frame clones alone and is incomplete. The sample holds roughly 100,000 clones; about 88% are singletons and the top ten take approximately 4%. The TCR was taken from a woman aged 18-30 years in good health and CMV-seropositive. Specimen: PBMCs.

CDR3: CAISFGGNSGNTIYF. The CDR3 coding sequence is TGTGCCATCAGCTTCGGGGGTAACTCTGGAAACACCATATATTTT. The rearrangement uses TRBV10-3 and TRBJ1-3; TRBD1 is a possible D gene (5 bases). Looked up from germline, CDR1 is ENHRY and CDR2 is SYGVKD. The CDR3 is 15 residues long. Trimming shortened V by 6 bases and J by 0 bases, and 12 bases separated the two germline ends.